The 26 T cell receptor beta chains below come from one sample, sequenced in a study of identical twins (dated by TCRdb to the mid-2010s). The protocol used for the library was 5' RACE. TCRdb records Illumina HiSeq 2000 as the sequencer. The raw public reads went through TCRdb reprocessing: fastp at Q25, MiXCR clone calling, in-frame beta chains kept. Each entry merges the rows of one CDR3 protein and shows their most common DNA and genes. The sample profile shows about 190,000 distinct CDR3 sequences; around a sixth of them were found once. Less than 45% of the sample is in the top ten clones. The same data also went into a second study, on T cells expressing NK-cell markers.

The sequencing sample was made of CD8+ T cells sorted from blood. The receptors here all came from a young woman in good health.

The chain links TRBV11-2 to TRBJ1-5; D perhaps matches TRBD1 (5 bases). Between the trimmed V and J ends, which lost 1 base and 6 bases, there was a span of 25 bases. The CDR3 is 19 amino acids. Germline CDR1 is SGHAT and CDR2 is FQNNGV. The CDR3 loop reads CASSLVYVHRVRAIQPQHF. DNA for the CDR3: TGTGCCAGCAGCTTAGTTTACGTCCACCGAGTCAGGGCTATTCAGCCCCAGCATTTT.

This clonotype was detected only a few times. This chain joins TRBV6-5 and TRBJ2-5, with 8 bases lining up with TRBD2. The CDR3 consists of 16 residues. The junction had 8 bases not matched to a gene; V was cut back by 2 bases and J by 3 bases. The V gene's germline CDR1 is MNHEY and CDR2 SVGAGI. CDR3 in amino acids: CASSYIGGGIKETQYF. Written as DNA, the CDR3 is TGTGCCAGCAGTTACATAGGCGGGGGGATTAAAGAGACCCAGTACTTC.

This clonotype occurred many times. The V gene is TRBV10-1, the J gene TRBJ2-2; D ambiguous. V lost 3 bases and J 3 bases, leaving 8 bases between the germline ends. Germline loops: CDR1 WNHNN, CDR2 SYGVQD (reference sequence). The CDR3 has 14 residues. The CDR3: CASSDGRDTGELFF. In DNA, the CDR3 is TGCGCCAGCAGTGACGGTCGGGACACCGGGGAGCTGTTTTTT.

This clonotype was detected only a few times. This chain uses TRBV6-1 with TRBJ2-7; D is unresolved. The CDR3 is made up of 14 amino acids. V was cut by 5 bases and J by 0 bases, with 11 bases left in between. Germline assignment: CDR1 MNHNS and CDR2 SASEGT. CDR3 nucleotide sequence: TGTGCCAGCAGTAAGGCCCCGAGCTCCTACGAGCAGTACTTC. It specifies CASSKAPSSYEQYF.

The chain recombines TRBV7-9 with TRBJ2-1; D ambiguous. This CDR3 has 12 residues. CDR1 and CDR2 (germline): SEHNR, FQNEAQ (reference sequence). Between the trimmed V and J ends, which lost 10 bases and 6 bases, there was a span of 13 bases. The CDR3 spells CAIPGRSNEQFF. The CDR3 DNA sequence: TGTGCCATCCCAGGACGGTCCAATGAGCAGTTCTTC. The variable domain in full, completed from reference TRBV7-9 and TRBJ2-1, reads DTGVSQNPRHKITKRGQNVTFRCDPISEHNRLYWYRQTLGQGPEFLTYFQNEAQLEKSRLLSDRFSAERPKGSFSTLEIQRTEQGDSAMYLCAIPGRSNEQFFGPGTRLTVL.

In DNA form, the CDR3 reads TGTGCCAGCAGCGACGGGACAGGACAATCCTACGAGCAGTACTTC. It yields the protein CASSDGTGQSYEQYF. The chain combines TRBV9 with TRBJ2-7; 8 bases align to TRBD1. The CDR3 covers 15 residues. CDR1 is SGDLS, CDR2 YYNGEE, per germline. V was clipped by 3 bases and J by 1 base; unmatched bases: 6.

This clonotype was picked up a small number of times. The J gene is TRBJ2-1, the V gene TRBV5-6; D is ambiguous. This CDR3 spans 14 amino acids. V shed 4 bases and J shed 8 bases, with 16 bases lying between them. CDR1 and CDR2 from the germline V gene are SGHDT and YYEEEE. The CDR3 DNA follows: TGTGCCAGCAGCCCACCCCGATGGCCTGATGAGCAGTTCTTC. This encodes CASSPPRWPDEQFF.

This clonotype appeared a few times. J is TRBJ2-1 and V is TRBV10-2; perhaps D is TRBD1 or TRBD2 (6 bases each). Trimming stripped 6 bases from V and 7 bases from J, with 16 bases between. The CDR3 sequence is 14 residues long. From germline, CDR1 is WSHSY and CDR2 SAAADI. CDR3 in amino acids: CASRGEGGRNEQFF. The CDR3 DNA reads TGCGCCAGCAGAGGAGAGGGGGGAAGAAATGAGCAGTTCTTC.

This sequence joins TRBV6-1 and TRBJ1-5, with 7 bases aligning to TRBD1. This CDR3 region has 13 residues. Losses at the gene ends were 7 bases for V and 1 base for J; bases not matched to a gene: 1. Germline V gives CDR1 MNHNS, CDR2 SASEGT. CDR3 DNA: TGTGCCAGCAAACAGGGGAGCAATCAGCCCCAGCATTTT. Its translation is CASKQGSNQPQHF.

The chain combines TRBV9 with TRBJ1-1; D unresolved. The CDR3 is made up of 14 amino acids. V lost 3 bases and J lost 2, with 11 bases in between. Germline CDR1 SGDLS, CDR2 YYNGEE. The CDR3 DNA follows: TGTGCCAGCAGCGAGCCCGGGGATAACACTGAAGCTTTCTTT. It specifies CASSEPGDNTEAFF.

This clonotype was seen only a few times. The gene calls are TRBV9 and TRBJ1-5; no clear D. The V gene lost 3 bases and the J gene lost 7 bases, with 14 bases spanning the gap. This CDR3 region has 14 residues. Germline V gives CDR1 SGDLS, CDR2 YYNGEE. The CDR3 bases are TGTGCCAGCAGCGCGGACGGCGGGAAACAGCCCCAGCATTTT. This gives the protein CASSADGGKQPQHF.

This chain joins TRBV5-5 and TRBJ2-1; D is uncertain. The CDR3 spans 11 residues. From germline, CDR1 is SGHKS and CDR2 YYEKEE (reference sequence). Trimming took off 1 base at V and 10 bases at J, with 6 bases between the two ends. The CDR3 here is CASSLFREQFF. The CDR3 nucleotides read TGTGCCAGCAGCTTGTTCCGGGAGCAGTTCTTC. Full variable domain (outside the CDR3, taken from reference TRBV5-5 and TRBJ2-1): DAGVTQSPTHLIKTRGQQVTLRCSPISGHKSVSWYQQVLGQGPQFIFQYYEKEERGRGNFPDRFSARQFPNYSSELNVNALLLGDSALYLCASSLFREQFFGPGTRLTVL.

This clonotype was observed many times. The J gene is TRBJ1-1, the V gene TRBV6-1; D call uncertain. Between the trimmed V and J ends, which lost 10 bases and 1 base, there was a span of 13 bases. The CDR3 has 13 amino acids. Germline V gene lookup returns CDR1 MNHNS and CDR2 SASEGT. The CDR3 DNA reads TGTGCCATCTCGCTGATGGCGAACACTGAAGCTTTCTTT. Translation gives CAISLMANTEAFF.

The chain employs TRBV7-9 and TRBJ2-7; TRBD1 is a possible D gene (6 bases). V gave up 4 bases and J gave up 4 bases, with 17 bases separating them. Germline CDR1 and CDR2: SEHNR and FQNEAQ (reference sequence). CDR3 length equals 15 residues. CDR3 nucleotides: TGTGCCAGCAGCTCGCCCGGGACAACAGAATACGAGCAGTACTTC. Translation: CASSSPGTTEYEQYF.

The chain has TRBV2 and TRBJ1-4; D gene unclear. The CDR3 spans 16 residues. V lost 5 bases to trimming and J lost 0 bases, with 13 bases between them. The germline CDR1 and CDR2 sequences are SNHLY and FYNNEI. The CDR3 protein is CASSQGLSTTNEKLFF. DNA for the CDR3: TGTGCCAGCAGTCAAGGGCTCAGTACAACTAATGAAAAACTGTTTTTT.

Only one count was recorded for this clonotype. V and J are TRBV11-1 and TRBJ2-7; TRBD1 aligns across 7 bases. The trim removed 5 bases at V and 1 base at J, leaving 26 bases unmatched. The CDR3 is 21 amino acids. In germline, CDR1 is SGHAT, CDR2 FQDESV (reference sequence). DNA for the CDR3: TGTGCCAGCAGCCACCCCAAAAGGCCTCCCCCGGGACAGCGCAATTCCTACGAGCAGTACTTC. This gives the protein CASSHPKRPPPGQRNSYEQYF.

The table lists this clonotype with many counts. The rearrangement joins TRBV20-1 to TRBJ1-2; D is unclear. Germline CDR1 is DFQATT and CDR2 is SNEGSKA (reference sequence). The CDR3 contains 16 residues. Trimming removed 0 bases at V and 0 bases at J, with 14 bases between. CDR3 DNA: TGCAGTGCTAGAGATCACACGGGCTCCTCTAACTATGGCTACACCTTC. As protein: CSARDHTGSSNYGYTF.

The chain is built from TRBV5-6 and TRBJ1-2; D unresolved. The CDR3 spans 12 residues. The V and J ends lost 5 bases and 4 bases respectively, with 9 bases between them. The V gene's germline CDR1 is SGHDT and CDR2 YYEEEE. Here the CDR3 reads CASRLDPYGYTF. CDR3 DNA: TGTGCCAGCAGACTGGATCCCTATGGCTACACCTTC.

This chain connects TRBV7-8 to TRBJ2-1; D is perhaps TRBD1 or TRBD2 (5 bases each). CDR1 is SGHVS and CDR2 is FQNEAQ in the germline V gene. The CDR3 runs to 14 residues. V was shortened by 3 bases and J by 1 base, with 7 bases between the two germline ends. CDR3 coding DNA: TGTGCCAGCAGCTTGGGGGAGTCCTACAATGAGCAGTTCTTC. Translation gives CASSLGESYNEQFF. Complete variable domain (other parts from reference TRBV7-8 and TRBJ2-1): GAGVSQSPRYKVAKRGQDVALRCDPISGHVSLFWYQQALGQGPEFLTYFQNEAQLDKSGLPSDRFFAERPEGSVSTLKIQRTQQEDSAVYLCASSLGESYNEQFFGPGTRLTVL.

The sample holds a few counts of this clonotype. The rearrangement joins TRBV15 to TRBJ1-2; 8 bases match TRBD1. Unmatched junction bases numbered 2, after V lost 1 base and J lost 4 bases. CDR1 LNHNV and CDR2 YYDKDF come from the germline V gene (reference sequence). This CDR3 region has 14 residues. CDR3 DNA sequence: TGTGCCACCAGCAGAGCCGGGACAGGCTATGGCTACACCTTC. Protein sequence: CATSRAGTGYGYTF.

V usage is TRBV4-3 and J usage is TRBJ2-5; D tentatively fits TRBD1 or TRBD2 (6 bases each). Trimming removed 0 bases from V and 5 bases from J, with 13 bases in between. Germline CDR1 LGHNA, CDR2 YSLEER. CDR3 length: 15 amino acids. The CDR3 nucleotides read TGCGCCAGCAGCCAAGATTACACAGGGAGGGAGACCCAGTACTTC. As protein: CASSQDYTGRETQYF.

The V call is TRBV12-3 or TRBV12-4, the J call TRBJ2-1, with 8 bases lining up with TRBD2. This CDR3 is 17 amino acids long. The V segment lost 3 bases and the J segment 5 bases; nucleotides outside the gene matches: 12. This chain's CDR3 is CASSLWGVTSAHNEQFF. CDR3 DNA: TGTGCCAGCAGTTTGTGGGGGGTGACTAGCGCCCACAATGAGCAGTTCTTC.

This clonotype was counted between two and nine times. The J gene is TRBJ2-2, the V gene TRBV5-5; 7 bases map to TRBD1. V dropped 3 bases and J dropped 0; count of bases not matched to a gene: 11. The CDR3 consists of 18 residues. From germline, CDR1 is SGHKS and CDR2 YYEKEE (reference sequence). CDR3 amino acids: CASSSRQTGLANTGELFF. In nucleotides, the CDR3 is TGTGCCAGCAGCTCTAGACAGACAGGGTTGGCGAACACCGGGGAGCTGTTTTTT.

This clonotype was seen at least ten times. The chain joins TRBV29-1 to TRBJ2-7, with D unclear. Germline CDR1 reads SQVTM; CDR2 reads ANQGSEA. The length of the CDR3 is 11 residues. The V end was cut by 8 bases, the J end by 6 bases, with 14 bases between. CDR3 sequence: CSTSGDSEQYF. The CDR3 bases are TGCAGCACATCTGGGGATTCCGAGCAGTACTTC.

Only a few counts were recorded for this clonotype. The chain joins TRBV5-6 to TRBJ2-5, with TRBD1 matching over 12 bases. The V gene's germline CDR1 is SGHDT and CDR2 YYEEEE. V lost 4 bases, J lost 5 bases, and 6 bases stayed unmatched. CDR3 length: 15 residues. Here the CDR3 DNA reads TGTGCCAGCAGCCGGGACAGGGGGCGCTTGGAGACCCAGTACTTC. Translated: CASSRDRGRLETQYF.

The table lists this clonotype with a few counts. Here the CDR3 reads CAISGAETGGYNEQFF. The CDR3 DNA is TGTGCCATCAGTGGAGCAGAGACAGGGGGTTACAATGAGCAGTTCTTC. This chain joins TRBV10-3 and TRBJ2-1, with 9 bases lining up with TRBD1. With 4 bases clipped from V and 4 bases from J, the junction kept 8 bases outside the gene matches. CDR1 and CDR2 from the germline V gene are ENHRY and SYGVKD. CDR3 length equals 16 residues.